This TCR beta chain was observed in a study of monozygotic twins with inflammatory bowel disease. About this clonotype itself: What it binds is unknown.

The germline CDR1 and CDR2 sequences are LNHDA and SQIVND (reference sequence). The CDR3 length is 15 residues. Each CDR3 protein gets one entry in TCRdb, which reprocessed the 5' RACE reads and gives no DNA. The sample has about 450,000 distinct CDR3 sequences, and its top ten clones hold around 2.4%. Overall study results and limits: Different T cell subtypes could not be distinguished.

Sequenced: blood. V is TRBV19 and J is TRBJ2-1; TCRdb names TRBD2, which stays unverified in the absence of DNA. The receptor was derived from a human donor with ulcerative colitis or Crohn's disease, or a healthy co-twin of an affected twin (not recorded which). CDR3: CASGGPQGSHNEQFF.